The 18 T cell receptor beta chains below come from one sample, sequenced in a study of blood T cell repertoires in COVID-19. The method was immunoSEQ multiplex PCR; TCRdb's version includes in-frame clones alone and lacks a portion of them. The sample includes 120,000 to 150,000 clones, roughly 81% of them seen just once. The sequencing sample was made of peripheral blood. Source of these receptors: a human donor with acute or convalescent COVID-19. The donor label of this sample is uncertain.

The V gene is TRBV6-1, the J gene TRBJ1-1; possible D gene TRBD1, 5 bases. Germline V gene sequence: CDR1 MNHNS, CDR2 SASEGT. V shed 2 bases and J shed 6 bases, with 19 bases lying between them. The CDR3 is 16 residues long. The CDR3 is CASSERRGRPFPEAFF. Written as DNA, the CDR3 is TGTGCCAGCAGTGAAAGGAGGGGTCGGCCGTTCCCTGAAGCTTTCTTT.

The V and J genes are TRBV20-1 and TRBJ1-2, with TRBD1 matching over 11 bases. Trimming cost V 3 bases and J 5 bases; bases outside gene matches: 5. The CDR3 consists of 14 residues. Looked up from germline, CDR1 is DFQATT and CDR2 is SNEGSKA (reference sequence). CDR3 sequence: CSASMDRGLYGYTF. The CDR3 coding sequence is TGCAGTGCTAGTATGGACAGGGGGCTGTATGGCTACACCTTC.

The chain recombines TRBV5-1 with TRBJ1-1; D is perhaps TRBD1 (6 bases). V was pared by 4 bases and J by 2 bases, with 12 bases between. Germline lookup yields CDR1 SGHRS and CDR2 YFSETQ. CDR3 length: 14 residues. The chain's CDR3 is CASSPRGANTEAFF. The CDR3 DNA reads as TGCGCCAGCAGCCCCCGGGGGGCAAACACTGAAGCTTTCTTT.

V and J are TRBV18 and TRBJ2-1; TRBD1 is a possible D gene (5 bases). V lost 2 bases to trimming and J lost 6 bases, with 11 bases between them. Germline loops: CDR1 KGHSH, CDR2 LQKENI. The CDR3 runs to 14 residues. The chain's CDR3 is CASSPSGWVNEQFF. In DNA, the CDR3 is TGTGCCAGCTCACCATCAGGGTGGGTCAATGAGCAGTTCTTC. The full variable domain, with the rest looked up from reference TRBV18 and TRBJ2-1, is NAGVMQNPRHLVRRRGQEARLRCSPMKGHSHVYWYRQLPEEGLKFMVYLQKENIIDESGMPKERFSAEFPKEGPSILRIQQVVRGDSAAYFCASSPSGWVNEQFFGPGTRLTVL.

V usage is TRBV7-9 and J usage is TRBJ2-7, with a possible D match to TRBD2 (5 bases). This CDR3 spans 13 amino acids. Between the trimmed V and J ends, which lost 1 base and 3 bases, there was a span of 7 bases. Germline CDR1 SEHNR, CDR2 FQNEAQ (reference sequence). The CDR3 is CASSLDGGYEQYF. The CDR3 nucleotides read TGTGCCAGCAGCTTAGACGGAGGCTACGAGCAGTACTTC. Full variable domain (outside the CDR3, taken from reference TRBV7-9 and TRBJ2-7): DTGVSQNPRHKITKRGQNVTFRCDPISEHNRLYWYRQTLGQGPEFLTYFQNEAQLEKSRLLSDRFSAERPKGSFSTLEIQRTEQGDSAMYLCASSLDGGYEQYFGPGTRLTVT.

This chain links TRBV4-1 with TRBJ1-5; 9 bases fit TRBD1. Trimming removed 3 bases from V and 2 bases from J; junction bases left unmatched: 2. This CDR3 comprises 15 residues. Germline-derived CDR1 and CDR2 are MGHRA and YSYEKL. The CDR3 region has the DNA TGCGCCAGCAGCCACACAGGGGGCGGCAATCAGCCCCAGCATTTT. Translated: CASSHTGGGNQPQHF.

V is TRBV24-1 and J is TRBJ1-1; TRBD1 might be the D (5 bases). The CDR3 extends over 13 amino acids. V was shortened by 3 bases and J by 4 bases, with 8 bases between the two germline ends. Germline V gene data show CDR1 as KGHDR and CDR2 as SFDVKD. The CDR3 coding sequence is TGTGCCACCAGTGATGTAGGGGTCACTGAAGCTTTCTTT. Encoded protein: CATSDVGVTEAFF.

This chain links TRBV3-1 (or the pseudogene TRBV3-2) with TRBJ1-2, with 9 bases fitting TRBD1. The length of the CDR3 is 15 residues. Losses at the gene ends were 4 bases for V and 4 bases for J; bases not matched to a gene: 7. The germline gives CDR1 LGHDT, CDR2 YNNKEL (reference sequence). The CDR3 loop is CASSPGQGRSYGYTF. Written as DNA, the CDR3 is TGTGCCAGCAGCCCGGGACAGGGTCGGTCCTATGGCTACACCTTC.

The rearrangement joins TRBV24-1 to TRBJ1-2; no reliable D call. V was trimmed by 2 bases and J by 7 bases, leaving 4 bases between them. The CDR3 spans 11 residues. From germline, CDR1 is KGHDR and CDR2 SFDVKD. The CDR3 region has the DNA TGTGCCACCAGTGATTACGGTGGCTACACCTTC. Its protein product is CATSDYGGYTF.

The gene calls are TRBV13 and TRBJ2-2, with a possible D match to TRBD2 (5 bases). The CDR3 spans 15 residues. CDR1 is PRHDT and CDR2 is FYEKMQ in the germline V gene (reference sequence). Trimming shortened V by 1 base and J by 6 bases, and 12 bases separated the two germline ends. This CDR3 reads CASSLAGGGAGELFF. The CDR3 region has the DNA TGTGCCAGCAGCTTAGCTGGAGGTGGGGCCGGGGAGCTGTTTTTT.

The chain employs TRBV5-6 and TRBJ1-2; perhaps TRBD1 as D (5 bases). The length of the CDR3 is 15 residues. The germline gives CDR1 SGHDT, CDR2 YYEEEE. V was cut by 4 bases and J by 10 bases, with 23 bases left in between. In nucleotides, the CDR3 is TGTGCCAGCAGCCTGGGGACTCCGAGTGGTATATTCTACACCTTC. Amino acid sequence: CASSLGTPSGIFYTF.

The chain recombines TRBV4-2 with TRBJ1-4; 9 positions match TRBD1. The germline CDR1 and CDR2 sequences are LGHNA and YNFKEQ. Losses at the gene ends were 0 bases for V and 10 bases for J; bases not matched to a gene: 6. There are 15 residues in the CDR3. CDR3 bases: TGTGCCAGCAGCCAAGATTGGGGACAGGGAGGAAAACTGTTTTTT. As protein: CASSQDWGQGGKLFF.

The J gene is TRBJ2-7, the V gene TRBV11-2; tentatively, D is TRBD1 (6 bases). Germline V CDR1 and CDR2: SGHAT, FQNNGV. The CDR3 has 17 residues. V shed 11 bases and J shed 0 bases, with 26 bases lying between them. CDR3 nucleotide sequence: TGTGCCGCCCTAGTCTGGCCCGGACAGCGCAGCTCCTACGAGCAGTACGTC. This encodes CAALVWPGQRSSYEQYV.

This CDR3 is CASTTAYEQYF. CDR3 DNA sequence: TGTGCCAGCACGACAGCCTACGAGCAGTACTTC. The rearrangement joins TRBV2 to TRBJ2-7; the D gene is possibly TRBD1 (5 bases). Germline V CDR1 and CDR2: SNHLY, FYNNEI. Trimming stripped 7 bases from V and 2 bases from J, with 6 bases between. The CDR3 contains 11 residues.

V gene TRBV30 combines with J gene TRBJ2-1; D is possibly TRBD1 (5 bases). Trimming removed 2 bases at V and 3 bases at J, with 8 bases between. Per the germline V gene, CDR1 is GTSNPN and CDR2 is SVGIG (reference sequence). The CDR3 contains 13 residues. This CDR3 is CAWSPDSYNEQFF. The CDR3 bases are TGTGCCTGGAGTCCTGACAGCTACAATGAGCAGTTCTTC.

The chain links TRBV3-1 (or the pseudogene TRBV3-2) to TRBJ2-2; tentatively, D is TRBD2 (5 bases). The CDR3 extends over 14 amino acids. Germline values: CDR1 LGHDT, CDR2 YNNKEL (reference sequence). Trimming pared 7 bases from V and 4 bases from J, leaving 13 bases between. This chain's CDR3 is CASTLKAGTGELFF. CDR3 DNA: TGTGCCAGCACCCTCAAGGCGGGCACCGGGGAGCTGTTTTTT.

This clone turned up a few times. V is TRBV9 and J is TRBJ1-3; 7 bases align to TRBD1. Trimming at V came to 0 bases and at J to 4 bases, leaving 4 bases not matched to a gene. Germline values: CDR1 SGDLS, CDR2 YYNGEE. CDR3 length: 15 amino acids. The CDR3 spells CASSVVGGQGNTIYF. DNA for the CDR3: TGTGCCAGCAGCGTAGTAGGGGGCCAAGGAAACACCATATATTTT.

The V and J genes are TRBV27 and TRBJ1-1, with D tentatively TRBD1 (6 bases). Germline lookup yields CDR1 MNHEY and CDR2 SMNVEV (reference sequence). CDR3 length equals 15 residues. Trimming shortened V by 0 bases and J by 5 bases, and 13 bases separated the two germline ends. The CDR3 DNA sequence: TGTGCCAGCAGTTTATCGATAGGGGGAGTGACTGAAGCTTTCTTT. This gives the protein CASSLSIGGVTEAFF.